The 2 T cell receptor beta chains reported below all come from one sample, sequenced in a study of control samples from healthy donors and cancer patients. Method: immunoSEQ multiplex PCR; TCRdb's copy keeps in-frame clones and lacks some. Counted here are approximately 27,000 clones, 75% to 85% occurring once; the ten biggest clones make up roughly 6.3%. The sample was PBMCs. These receptors all come from a woman in her sixties or seventies with head and neck cancer.

The chain combines TRBV7-2 with TRBJ1-5, with D possibly TRBD1 on 5 matching bases. Germline-derived CDR1 and CDR2 are SGHTA and FQGNSA. V dropped 4 bases and J dropped 3 bases, with 16 bases sitting between them. The CDR3 length is 16 residues. This CDR3 reads CASSSRRGDLNQPQHF. The CDR3 nucleotides read TGTGCCAGCAGCTCCCGTCGGGGGGACCTCAATCAGCCCCAGCATTTT.

This chain connects TRBV6-6 to TRBJ1-4, with TRBD1 identical over 9 bases. The CDR3 is made up of 14 amino acids. Germline CDR1 is MNHNY and CDR2 is SVGAGI (reference sequence). With V trimmed by 5 bases and J by 8 bases, 6 bases remained unmatched. CDR3: CASSPGTGTEKLFF. The CDR3 DNA is TGTGCCAGCAGTCCCGGGACAGGGACCGAAAAACTGTTTTTT.